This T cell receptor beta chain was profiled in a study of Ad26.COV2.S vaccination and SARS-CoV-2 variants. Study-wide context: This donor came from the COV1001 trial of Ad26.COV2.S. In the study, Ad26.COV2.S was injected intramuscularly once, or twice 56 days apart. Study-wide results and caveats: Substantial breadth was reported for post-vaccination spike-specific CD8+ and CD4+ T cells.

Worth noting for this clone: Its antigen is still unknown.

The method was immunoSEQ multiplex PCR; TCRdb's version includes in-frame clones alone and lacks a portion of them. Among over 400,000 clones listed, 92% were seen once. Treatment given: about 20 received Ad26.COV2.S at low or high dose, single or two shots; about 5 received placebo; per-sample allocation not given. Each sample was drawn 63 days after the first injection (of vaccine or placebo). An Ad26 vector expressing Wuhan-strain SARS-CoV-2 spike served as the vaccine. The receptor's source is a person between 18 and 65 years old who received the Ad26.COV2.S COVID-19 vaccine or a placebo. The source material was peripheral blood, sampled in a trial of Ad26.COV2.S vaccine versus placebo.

DNA of the CDR3: TGTGCCAGCAGTTACATTGACAGGGGGACTTCACCCCTCCACTTT. Residues: CASSYIDRGTSPLHF. The chain employs TRBV6-5 and TRBJ1-6, with TRBD1 identical over 9 bases. With 2 bases clipped from V and 9 bases from J, the junction kept 5 bases outside the gene matches. This CDR3 comprises 15 residues. Germline-derived CDR1 and CDR2 are MNHEY and SVGAGI.